This T cell receptor (beta chain) was sequenced during a study of cytomegalovirus exposure and HLA in healthy donors. A remark on this clone: Its antigen is undetermined.

Overall study findings and caveats: An assumption of roughly uniform sequencing depth across donors underlay the presence/absence analyses.

Vbeta (60) and Jbeta (13) primers were used in the PCR. Measured with immunoSEQ multiplex PCR; TCRdb has only the in-frame clones, and not every one. The sample records about 100,000 clones, almost 80% being singletons. Trimming took off 2 bases at V and 1 base at J, with 9 bases between the two ends. Germline-derived CDR1 and CDR2 are SGHNT and YYREEE (reference sequence). CDR3 length: 14 amino acids. The sample was PBMCs. The chain carries TRBV5-4 and TRBJ1-1; D not certain. This clonotype was sampled from a man in his sixties in good health and CMV-seropositive. CDR3 in amino acids: CASSFLGSNTEAFF. CDR3 DNA sequence: TGTGCCAGCAGCTTTCTGGGCTCGAACACTGAAGCTTTCTTT.